This T cell receptor (beta chain) originates from a study of T-cell reconstitution after alpha-beta-depleted transplantation in children. The germline V gene encodes CDR1 SEHNR and CDR2 FQNEAQ (reference sequence). The CDR3 sequence is 15 residues long. With 1 base clipped from V and 9 bases from J, the junction kept 8 bases outside the gene matches. The table lists this clonotype with a few counts. It was with unique molecular identifiers that the TCRbeta library was prepared. TCRdb reanalysed the PCR reads using MiXCR and keeps one entry per CDR3 protein. The data show about 610,000 distinct CDR3 sequences, roughly a tenth seen once.

This clonotype was sampled from a human donor who donated a stem cell graft to a child with acute myeloid leukemia. The chain employs TRBV7-9 and TRBJ2-1, with 8 bases that match TRBD1. The sample in question was PBMCs from the stem cell graft donor, obtained from the stem cell graft. The CDR3 DNA reads TGTGCCAGCAGCTTAGAGCGACAGGGGAGTAGTGAGCAGTTCTTC. It specifies CASSLERQGSSEQFF.